These 7 T cell receptor beta chains were sequenced from one sample in a study of blood T cell repertoires in COVID-19. Sequenced by immunoSEQ multiplex PCR; TCRdb stores in-frame clones only, minus some. The table lists fewer than 300,000 clones, more than 75% of them singletons. Sequencing was performed on peripheral blood. The receptor set was obtained from a woman aged 40 to 50 who had recovered from COVID-19.

V gene TRBV18 combines with J gene TRBJ2-5; 8 nucleotides line up with TRBD2. The CDR3 has 16 amino acids. Germline loops: CDR1 KGHSH, CDR2 LQKENI. The junction had 13 bases not matched to a gene; V was cut back by 5 bases and J by 5 bases. The DNA of the CDR3 is TGTGCCAGCTCATCCCAGGGACTAGTTGGGGCGGAGACCCAGTACTTC. Its protein product is CASSSQGLVGAETQYF.

The CDR3 nucleotides are TGTGCCAGCAGTTACGCGACTAGCGGGGAGACAGATACGCAGTATTTT. As protein: CASSYATSGETDTQYF. The chain employs TRBV6-5 and TRBJ2-3, with 11 bases matching TRBD2. The ends lost 2 bases at V and 3 bases at J; junction bases unmatched: 4. This CDR3 contains 16 residues. In germline, CDR1 is MNHEY, CDR2 SVGAGI.

CDR3: CASSSLAGAGRETQYF. CDR3 DNA: TGTGCCAGTAGTTCACTAGCGGGAGCTGGTCGGGAGACCCAGTACTTC. J is TRBJ2-5 and V is TRBV19, with 11 positions matching TRBD2. This CDR3 is built from 16 residues. The junction had 10 bases not matched to a gene; V was cut back by 5 bases and J by 5 bases. Germline-derived CDR1 and CDR2 are LNHDA and SQIVND (reference sequence). Full variable domain (outside the CDR3, taken from reference TRBV19 and TRBJ2-5): DGGITQSPKYLFRKEGQNVTLSCEQNLNHDAMYWYRQDPGQGLRLIYYSQIVNDFQKGDIAEGYSVSREKKESFPLTVTSAQKNPTAFYLCASSSLAGAGRETQYFGPGTRLLVL.

This clone was counted once. The chain couples TRBV4-1 to TRBJ1-2; D perhaps matches TRBD1 (5 bases). CDR3 length: 13 residues. CDR1 and CDR2 (germline): MGHRA, YSYEKL. V dropped 3 bases and J dropped 2 bases, with 7 bases sitting between them. The CDR3 DNA reads as TGCGCCAGCAGCCAGGCAGGGAACTATGGCTACACCTTC. Translation gives CASSQAGNYGYTF.

The chain employs TRBV6-5 and TRBJ1-4; D is uncertain. Trimming took off 0 bases at V and 0 bases at J, with 8 bases between the two ends. This CDR3 region has 16 residues. The germline gives CDR1 MNHEY, CDR2 SVGAGI. The CDR3 sequence is CASSYSGVATNEKLFF. The DNA for the CDR3 is TGTGCCAGCAGTTACTCGGGCGTTGCAACTAATGAAAAACTGTTTTTT.

For the CDR3, the DNA is TGTGCCAGCAGTTACCTCGGTGCCGGGGAGCTGTTTTTT. Its translation: CASSYLGAGELFF. This rearrangement joins TRBV27 to TRBJ2-2; D is ambiguous. Germline V gene sequence: CDR1 MNHEY, CDR2 SMNVEV (reference sequence). The length of the CDR3 is 13 residues. Trimming stripped 4 bases from V and 6 bases from J, with 9 bases between.

The chain has TRBV28 and TRBJ1-2; 7 positions agree with TRBD1. Germline loops: CDR1 MDHEN, CDR2 SYDVKM. The CDR3 sequence is 15 residues long. Trimming took 3 bases from V and 4 from J; bases not matched to a gene: 8. The CDR3 sequence is CASSLIRGTVYGYTF. The CDR3 coding sequence is TGTGCCAGCAGTTTGATAAGGGGGACAGTCTATGGCTACACCTTC.